These 15 T cell receptor beta chains were sequenced from one sample in a study of CD8+CD57+ T cells in acquired aplastic anemia. Genomic DNA constituted the template upon which TCR beta VDJ and CDR3 profiling was performed. TCRdb called the reads again in MiXCR, with one record for every CDR3 protein. The table shows around 180,000 distinct CDR3 sequences, with 63% occurring only once. Source material: sorted CD4+, CD8+, or CD8+CD57+ T cells (not recorded which) from PBMCs. The receptors come from a human donor in good health.

This clonotype occurred once. This chain uses TRBV7-3 with TRBJ1-1; possible D gene TRBD1, 5 bases. Germline assignment: CDR1 SGHTA and CDR2 FQGTGA. This CDR3 region has 15 residues. Trimming shortened V by 2 bases and J by 7 bases, and 17 bases separated the two germline ends. The CDR3 sequence: CASSLSVGGSDEAFF. The CDR3 bases are TGTGCCAGCAGCTTATCGGTGGGGGGAAGTGATGAAGCTTTCTTT.

This clonotype has just one count. As DNA, the CDR3 is TGTGCCCCAAGAATTCTAGCGGGAGATCTGTCCTACAATGAGCAGTTCTTC. Its protein product is CAPRILAGDLSYNEQFF. The J gene is TRBJ2-1, the V gene TRBV24-1; 10 nucleotides agree with TRBD2. The germline gives CDR1 KGHDR, CDR2 SFDVKD. The CDR3 contains 17 residues. The V segment lost 12 bases and the J segment 1 base; nucleotides outside the gene matches: 14.

This rearrangement joins TRBV20-1 to TRBJ1-6; 9 bases are shared with TRBD1. This CDR3 has 14 residues. Unmatched junction bases numbered 3, after V lost 2 bases and J lost 7 bases. Germline V lookup: CDR1 DFQATT, CDR2 SNEGSKA (reference sequence). Written as DNA, the CDR3 is TGCAGTGCTAGACCGACAGGGGGGAATTCACCCCTCCACTTT. Encoded protein: CSARPTGGNSPLHF.

There are many counts of this clonotype. The chain uses TRBV11-3 and TRBJ1-6, with D possibly matching TRBD1 (6 bases). Germline CDR1 reads SGHNT; CDR2 reads YENEEA. Trimming took 2 bases from V and 5 from J, leaving 7 bases between them. CDR3 length equals 14 residues. CDR3 nucleotide sequence: TGTGCCAGCAGCTTAACAGGGAATAATTCACCCCTCCACTTT. It yields the protein CASSLTGNNSPLHF.

This clonotype was seen a single time. The chain uses TRBV7-2 and TRBJ2-7; 8 nucleotides line up with TRBD2. The CDR3 has 14 amino acids. Germline values: CDR1 SGHTA, CDR2 FQGNSA. Trimming cost V 1 base and J 5 bases; bases outside gene matches: 4. CDR3 sequence: CASSLVAGGNEQYF. The CDR3 region has the DNA TGTGCCAGCAGCTTAGTGGCGGGGGGTAACGAGCAGTACTTC.

This clonotype was detected once. At one of its ends the junction is not consistent with the germline gene, which may arise from a read error. The chain is built from TRBV10-1 and TRBJ2-7; D might be TRBD2 (5 bases). The CDR3 contains 13 residues. CDR1 and CDR2 from the germline V gene are WNHNN and SYGVQD (reference sequence). CDR3 sequence reads: CAISESGKYEQYF. Here the CDR3 DNA reads TGTGCCATCAGTGAGTCGGGAAAATACGAGCAGTACTTC.

This sequence joins TRBV6-5 and TRBJ1-6; 7 bases are shared with TRBD1. With V trimmed by 6 bases and J by 7 bases, 6 bases remained unmatched. The CDR3 runs to 14 residues. Germline-derived CDR1 and CDR2 are MNHEY and SVGAGI. The CDR3 here is CASRPTGMNSPLHF. CDR3 coding DNA: TGTGCCAGCAGACCGACAGGGATGAATTCACCCCTCCACTTT.

V is TRBV15 and J is TRBJ1-1, with D possibly TRBD1 on 6 matching bases. The CDR3 has 15 amino acids. The V end was cut by 3 bases, the J end by 11 bases, with 22 bases between. Per the germline V gene, CDR1 is LNHNV and CDR2 is YYDKDF (reference sequence). CDR3 amino acids: CATSRDSAGKPKAFF. In nucleotides, the CDR3 is TGTGCCACCAGCAGGGACAGCGCTGGGAAGCCAAAGGCTTTCTTT.

This clonotype was observed once. The chain recombines TRBV7-9 with TRBJ2-7; 10 positions match TRBD1. CDR3 length: 14 amino acids. Germline V gene sequence: CDR1 SEHNR, CDR2 FQNEAQ (reference sequence). The trim removed 4 bases at V and 3 bases at J, leaving 3 bases unmatched. The CDR3: CASSSTGGSYEQYF. The DNA for the CDR3 is TGTGCCAGCAGCTCGACAGGGGGCAGCTACGAGCAGTACTTC.

The CDR3 reads CATSVGALPQHF. CDR3 DNA: TGTGCCACCAGTGTGGGGGCACTGCCCCAGCATTTT. V and J are TRBV24-1 and TRBJ1-5; the D gene is possibly TRBD1 (6 bases). Germline-derived CDR1 and CDR2 are KGHDR and SFDVKD. The CDR3 spans 12 residues. V lost 5 bases, J lost 9 bases, and 10 bases lay in between.

The chain carries TRBV19 and TRBJ1-5; D is unclear. V was clipped by 1 base and J by 0 bases, with 7 bases between them. The CDR3 sequence is 15 residues long. Germline V lookup: CDR1 LNHDA, CDR2 SQIVND (reference sequence). This chain's CDR3 is CASSIVRNSNQPQHF. The CDR3, as DNA: TGTGCCAGTAGTATAGTAAGGAATAGCAATCAGCCCCAGCATTTT.

This clonotype was observed a handful of times. V gene TRBV6-1 combines with J gene TRBJ1-5; a possible D gene is TRBD1 (6 bases). V was cut by 0 bases and J by 7 bases, with 16 bases left in between. CDR3 size: 16 residues. The germline CDR1 and CDR2 sequences are MNHNS and SASEGT. CDR3 in amino acids: CASSEASAEGGQPQHF. The CDR3 DNA sequence: TGTGCCAGCAGTGAAGCCTCAGCTGAAGGGGGACAGCCCCAGCATTTT.

This clonotype was counted between two and nine times. The chain recombines TRBV25-1 with TRBJ1-6, with 11 positions matching TRBD1. The length of the CDR3 is 15 residues. V gave up 4 bases and J gave up 10 bases; unmatched junction bases: 6. CDR1 and CDR2 (germline): MGHDK, SYGVNS. DNA for the CDR3: TGTGCCAGCAGTGGGGACAGGGGGACGGGGTCACCCCTCCACTTT. It yields the protein CASSGDRGTGSPLHF.

J is TRBJ1-1 and V is TRBV25-1; D is possibly TRBD1 (6 bases). Looked up from germline, CDR1 is MGHDK and CDR2 is SYGVNS. V was trimmed by 5 bases and J by 1 base, leaving 17 bases between them. There are 16 residues in the CDR3. The CDR3 sequence is CASSRGGVPRNTEAFF. CDR3 in DNA: TGTGCCAGCAGTCGAGGGGGGGTCCCACGGAACACTGAAGCTTTCTTT.

This sequence joins TRBV5-6 and TRBJ2-1; maybe TRBD1 (6 bases). CDR1 is SGHDT and CDR2 is YYEEEE in the germline V gene. CDR3 length equals 13 residues. Trimming shortened V by 4 bases and J by 5 bases, and 10 bases separated the two germline ends. The CDR3 loop reads CASSLPGDNEQFF. The CDR3 DNA follows: TGTGCCAGCAGCCTTCCAGGGGACAATGAGCAGTTCTTC.